Listed here are 28 T cell receptor beta chains from one sample, sequenced in a study of T cells in Graves' hyperthyroidism and ophthalmopathy. Authors of the study amplified TCR beta CDR3 regions from RNA transcripts. HTBI primers were employed in a first-round RT-PCR of the TCR CDR3. Each CDR3 protein is one row after TCRdb ran MiXCR on the multiplex PCR reads. Counted here are about 600,000 distinct CDR3 sequences, approximately 14% occurring once; the ten biggest clones make up about an eighth. Material: blood. These receptors were taken from a woman between 50 and 59 years old with Graves' ophthalmopathy.

This clonotype was detected only a few times. A junction boundary mismatches the germline segment, possibly from a read error. The chain carries TRBV12-3 or TRBV12-4 and TRBJ1-2, with D unresolved. The CDR3 runs 15 residues. CDR3 bases: TGTGCCAGCAGACACATGGGGATTGGGAACTATAGCTACACCTTC. This gives the protein CASRHMGIGNYSYTF.

This clonotype was counted ten times or more. This rearrangement joins TRBV11-2 to TRBJ2-1, with D possibly TRBD1 on 6 matching bases. Deletions cut 3 bases from V and 8 bases from J, with 26 bases between. The CDR3 totals 18 residues. CDR1 is SGHAT and CDR2 is FQNNGV in the germline V gene. Written as DNA, the CDR3 is TGTGCCAGCAGCTTCCGAAGGACAGCTTTGGGGGCTGTCGATGAGCAGTTCTTC. Translated: CASSFRRTALGAVDEQFF.

This clonotype was counted many times. The chain carries TRBV24-1 and TRBJ2-5; D is undetermined. CDR1 is KGHDR and CDR2 is SFDVKD in the germline V gene. Between the trimmed V and J ends, which lost 6 bases and 1 base, there was a span of 8 bases. This CDR3 contains 13 residues. DNA for the CDR3: TGTGCCACCAGTAGGTCCAGCCAAGAGACCCAGTACTTC. Its protein product is CATSRSSQETQYF.

The chain couples TRBV29-1 to TRBJ1-4; D not resolved. Germline loops: CDR1 SQVTM, CDR2 ANQGSEA. Between the trimmed V and J ends, which lost 7 bases and 4 bases, there was a span of 19 bases. The CDR3 spans 15 residues. CDR3 loop: CSAQIMGGLNEKLFF. The CDR3 DNA is TGCAGCGCCCAAATAATGGGAGGGCTTAATGAAAAACTGTTTTTT.

This clonotype turned up a few times. The chain has TRBV28 and TRBJ1-1; TRBD1 aligns across 8 bases. The CDR3 has 14 amino acids. Germline CDR1 reads MDHEN; CDR2 reads SYDVKM. The V segment lost 6 bases and the J segment 3 bases; nucleotides outside the gene matches: 6. The CDR3 bases are TGTGCCAGCAGCGGAGGACAGGGTCACACTGAAGCTTTCTTT. This gives the protein CASSGGQGHTEAFF. Combining the CDR3 with reference TRBV28 and TRBJ1-1 gives the whole variable domain DVKVTQSSRYLVKRTGEKVFLECVQDMDHENMFWYRQDPGLGLRLIYFSYDVKMKEKGDIPEGYSVSREKKERFSLILESASTNQTSMYLCASSGGQGHTEAFFGQGTRLTVV.

V gene TRBV14 combines with J gene TRBJ1-4; TRBD1 aligns across 8 bases. The CDR3 contains 15 residues. The germline gives CDR1 SGHDN, CDR2 FVKESK. The J segment lost 6 bases and the V segment lost 3 bases, leaving 6 bases of the junction unmatched. The CDR3 nucleotides read TGTGCCAGCAGCCACGACAGGGGCGGGGATGAAAAACTGTTTTTT. This codes for CASSHDRGGDEKLFF.

This clonotype was observed a handful of times. The V call is TRBV19, the J call TRBJ2-2; D gene ambiguous. V lost 2 bases and J lost 1, with 8 bases in between. Germline V gene sequence: CDR1 LNHDA, CDR2 SQIVND (reference sequence). The length of the CDR3 is 15 residues. The DNA for the CDR3 is TGTGCCAGTAGTATAATAGCAGGGAACACCGGGGAGCTGTTTTTT. Its translation is CASSIIAGNTGELFF.

This clonotype was detected ten times or more. The rearrangement links TRBV7-9 to TRBJ1-2, with a tentative D call TRBD1 (5 bases). This CDR3 comprises 14 residues. V lost 5 bases to trimming and J lost 0 bases, with 10 bases between them. The germline gives CDR1 SEHNR, CDR2 FQNEAQ (reference sequence). Here the CDR3 reads CASSRDSTNYGYTF. DNA for the CDR3: TGTGCCAGCAGCAGAGACAGTACTAACTATGGCTACACCTTC.

As regards this clonotype: A single base separates this from a much larger clone, so it may be a read error. The chain carries TRBV6-1 and TRBJ2-1; D gene ambiguous. Germline assignment: CDR1 MNHNS and CDR2 SASEGT. V shed 6 bases and J shed 3 bases, with 6 bases lying between them. The CDR3 extends over 12 amino acids. CDR3 amino acids: CASRRDYNEQFF. The DNA for the CDR3 is TGTGCCAGCAGAAGGGACTACAATGAGCAGTTCTTC.

This clonotype was recorded many times. The rearrangement joins TRBV18 to TRBJ2-3; unclear D gene. Per the germline V gene, CDR1 is KGHSH and CDR2 is LQKENI. This CDR3 has 12 residues. V was pared by 2 bases and J by 2 bases, with 2 bases between. CDR3 DNA: TGTGCCAGCTCACCAGACACAGATACGCAGTATTTT. Protein product: CASSPDTDTQYF.

In the case of this clonotype: A much larger clone lies a single base off, so this may be a read error. V gene TRBV18 combines with J gene TRBJ1-1, with D hard to call. From germline, CDR1 is KGHSH and CDR2 LQKENI. This CDR3 has 14 amino acids. CDR3 coding DNA: TGTGCCAGCCCACCGAAACGGGTGGACACTGAAGCTTTCTTT. As protein: CASPPKRVDTEAFF.

The J gene is TRBJ2-6, the V gene TRBV4-2; the D gene is possibly TRBD2 (6 bases). V was trimmed by 0 bases and J by 0 bases, leaving 9 bases between them. CDR1 and CDR2 (germline): LGHNA, YNFKEQ. CDR3 length equals 17 residues. The CDR3 loop reads CASSQEAGSSGANVLTF. CDR3 sequence (DNA): TGTGCCAGCAGCCAAGAGGCGGGGAGCTCTGGGGCCAACGTCCTGACTTTC.

In this sample, this clonotype turned up many times. The chain uses TRBV30 and TRBJ1-4; the D gene is possibly TRBD1 (6 bases). Per the germline V gene, CDR1 is GTSNPN and CDR2 is SVGIG (reference sequence). The length of the CDR3 is 13 residues. Deletions cut 0 bases from V and 6 bases from J, with 8 bases between. CDR3 DNA sequence: TGTGCCTGGAGTGTACAGGGTGATGAAAAACTGTTTTTT. Translating gives CAWSVQGDEKLFF.

This rearrangement joins TRBV9 to TRBJ2-7, with 8 bases that match TRBD2. The junction had 3 bases not matched to a gene; V was cut back by 1 base and J by 3 bases. Germline V gene lookup returns CDR1 SGDLS and CDR2 YYNGEE. This CDR3 spans 14 amino acids. CDR3 amino acids: CASSVTSGDYEQYF. Here the CDR3 DNA reads TGTGCCAGCAGCGTAACTAGCGGAGACTACGAGCAGTACTTC.

This clonotype occurred many times. The chain has TRBV18 and TRBJ2-1; weak D call: TRBD2 (5 bases). Germline V gene data show CDR1 as KGHSH and CDR2 as LQKENI. CDR3 length: 15 residues. V lost 2 bases and J 9 bases, leaving 17 bases between the germline ends. The CDR3 coding sequence is TGTGCCAGCTCACCAATGTTAACTAGTTCAGGTGAGCAGTTCTTC. This gives the protein CASSPMLTSSGEQFF.

This clonotype was seen ten or more times. The rearrangement uses TRBV28 and TRBJ2-7; the D gene is possibly TRBD2 (6 bases). V shed 2 bases and J shed 3 bases, with 17 bases lying between them. Germline loops: CDR1 MDHEN, CDR2 SYDVKM. The CDR3 contains 16 residues. CDR3 nucleotides: TGTGCCAGCAGTTTAGGGTTTGCGGGATCCTTCTACGAGCAGTACTTC. This translates into CASSLGFAGSFYEQYF.

The table lists this clonotype with many counts. The V gene is TRBV7-9, the J gene TRBJ1-5; a possible D gene is TRBD1 (6 bases). The germline V gene encodes CDR1 SEHNR and CDR2 FQNEAQ (reference sequence). The CDR3 has 17 residues. V gave up 4 bases and J gave up 3 bases, with 19 bases separating them. DNA for the CDR3: TGTGCCAGCAGCTCCGGACAGTCAATACCGATCAATCAGCCCCAGCATTTT. Translating it yields CASSSGQSIPINQPQHF.

This clonotype was found a few times. A read error may be the cause here, since a much bigger clone is one base away. CDR3 protein: CASSLALARSTDTQYF. In DNA, the CDR3 is TGCGCCAGCAGCTTGGCACTAGCGAGGAGCACAGATACGCAGTATTTT. The chain joins TRBV5-1 to TRBJ2-3, with 7 bases aligning to TRBD2. This CDR3 has 16 amino acids. After removal of 0 bases from V and 0 bases from J, the junction contained 4 bases not matched to a gene. Looked up from germline, CDR1 is SGHRS and CDR2 is YFSETQ.

This clonotype was observed a handful of times. The CDR3 here is CSAGDRTTSNQPQHF. The CDR3 bases are TGCAGTGCCGGCGACAGGACTACTAGCAATCAGCCCCAGCATTTT. V usage is TRBV20-1 and J usage is TRBJ1-5; tentative D call: TRBD1 (6 bases). There are 15 residues in the CDR3. V was clipped by 6 bases and J by 0 bases, with 15 bases between them. Germline CDR1 and CDR2: DFQATT and SNEGSKA (reference sequence).

CDR3: CASSERIRATGELFF. The CDR3 DNA reads as TGTGCCAGCAGTGAGAGAATAAGGGCCACCGGGGAGCTGTTTTTT. The rearrangement joins TRBV6-4 to TRBJ2-2; no clear D. The CDR3 runs to 15 residues. Deletions cut 3 bases from V and 4 bases from J, with 12 bases between. Per germline, CDR1 MRHNA and CDR2 SNTAGT.

The chain employs TRBV19 and TRBJ1-2; D remains ambiguous. The CDR3 spans 11 residues. V lost 6 bases to trimming and J lost 6 bases, with 8 bases between them. Germline-derived CDR1 and CDR2 are LNHDA and SQIVND (reference sequence). The chain's CDR3 is CASRERDGYTF. CDR3 DNA: TGTGCCAGTAGGGAACGGGATGGCTACACCTTC.

This rearrangement joins TRBV7-9 to TRBJ1-1, with D possibly being TRBD1 (6 bases). Germline V gene sequence: CDR1 SEHNR, CDR2 FQNEAQ (reference sequence). This CDR3 contains 15 residues. The V end was cut by 1 base, the J end by 5 bases, with 14 bases between. The CDR3: CASSLERNRETEAFF. The CDR3 DNA reads TGTGCCAGCAGCTTAGAAAGGAACAGGGAAACTGAAGCTTTCTTT.

The gene calls are TRBV7-2 and TRBJ2-2; D not certain. The CDR3 consists of 14 residues. Germline V gene lookup returns CDR1 SGHTA and CDR2 FQGNSA. The V end was cut by 6 bases, the J end by 0 bases, with 8 bases between. The CDR3 is CASRTGSNTGELFF. CDR3 nucleotides: TGTGCCAGCAGAACGGGTTCGAACACCGGGGAGCTGTTTTTT.

This clonotype was detected a few times. The chain carries TRBV7-2 and TRBJ2-7; maybe TRBD1 (5 bases). Trimming took 2 bases from V and 4 from J, leaving 12 bases between them. The CDR3 runs 14 residues. Germline V gene lookup returns CDR1 SGHTA and CDR2 FQGNSA. The DNA for the CDR3 is TGTGCCAGCAGCTTACAGGGTGAGGAGTACGAGCAGTACTTC. Protein sequence: CASSLQGEEYEQYF.

This clonotype has just a few counts. V usage is TRBV4-1 and J usage is TRBJ2-7; 8 bases are shared with TRBD1. The length of the CDR3 is 15 residues. Germline lookup yields CDR1 MGHRA and CDR2 YSYEKL. Losses at the gene ends were 2 bases for V and 6 bases for J; bases not matched to a gene: 9. CDR3 sequence reads: CASSQQGARAAEQYF. The DNA of the CDR3 is TGCGCCAGCAGCCAACAGGGGGCGAGGGCTGCCGAGCAGTACTTC.

This clonotype was detected ten times or more. The CDR3 nucleotides are TGTGCCAGCAGTTATACCGCAGGGCGGATCTTCACTGAAGCTTTCTTT. Translation gives CASSYTAGRIFTEAFF. The chain links TRBV6-2 or TRBV6-3 to TRBJ1-1; D perhaps matches TRBD1 (5 bases). CDR1 and CDR2 from the germline V gene are MNHEY and SVGEGT. This CDR3 spans 16 amino acids. V was cut by 3 bases and J by 4 bases, with 18 bases left in between.

The J gene is TRBJ1-6, the V gene TRBV11-2; D call uncertain. Germline values: CDR1 SGHAT, CDR2 FQNNGV. The CDR3 spans 14 residues. Between the trimmed V and J ends, which lost 3 bases and 7 bases, there was a span of 10 bases. CDR3 nucleotides: TGTGCCAGCAGCTTTGTTAGGGCCAATTCACCCCTCCACTTT. It translates to CASSFVRANSPLHF.

The chain has TRBV6-6 and TRBJ2-3, with D maybe TRBD1 (6 bases). CDR1 and CDR2 (germline): MNHNY, SVGAGI (reference sequence). The CDR3 contains 16 residues. Trimming removed 0 bases from V and 0 bases from J, with 10 bases in between. The CDR3 sequence: CASSYSGQGSTDTQYF. The CDR3 nucleotides read TGTGCCAGCAGTTACTCAGGGCAGGGGAGCACAGATACGCAGTATTTT.